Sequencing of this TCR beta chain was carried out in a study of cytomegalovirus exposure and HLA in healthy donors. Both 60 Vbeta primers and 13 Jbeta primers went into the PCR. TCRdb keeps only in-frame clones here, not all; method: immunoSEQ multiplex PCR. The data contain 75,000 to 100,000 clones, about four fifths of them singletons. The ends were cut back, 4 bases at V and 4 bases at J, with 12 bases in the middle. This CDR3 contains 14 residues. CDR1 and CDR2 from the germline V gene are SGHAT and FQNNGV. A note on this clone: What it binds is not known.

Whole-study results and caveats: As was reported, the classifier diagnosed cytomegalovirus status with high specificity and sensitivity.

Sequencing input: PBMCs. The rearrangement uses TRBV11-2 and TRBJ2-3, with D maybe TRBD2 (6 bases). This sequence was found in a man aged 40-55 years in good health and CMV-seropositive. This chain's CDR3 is CASSSVGDSDTQYF. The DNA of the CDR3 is TGTGCCAGCAGCTCCGTGGGGGACTCAGATACGCAGTATTTT.